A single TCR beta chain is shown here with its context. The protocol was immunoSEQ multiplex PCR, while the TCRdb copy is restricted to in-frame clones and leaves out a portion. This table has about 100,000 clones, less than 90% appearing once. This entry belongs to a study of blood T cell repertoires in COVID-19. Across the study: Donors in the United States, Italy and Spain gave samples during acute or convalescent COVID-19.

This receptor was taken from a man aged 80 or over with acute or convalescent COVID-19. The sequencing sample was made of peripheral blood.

The CDR3 reads CSVGLAGAEQYF. The DNA for the CDR3 is TGCAGCGTTGGGCTAGCGGGAGCCGAGCAGTACTTC. This rearrangement joins TRBV29-1 to TRBJ2-7; TRBD2 agrees at 10 bases. The CDR3 is 12 residues long. Germline CDR1 SQVTM, CDR2 ANQGSEA. The J segment lost 6 bases and the V segment lost 4 bases, leaving 3 bases of the junction unmatched.